Presented here are 29 T cell receptor beta chains from one specimen sequenced in a study of cytomegalovirus exposure and HLA in healthy donors. Using immunoSEQ multiplex PCR, the repertoire was profiled, and TCRdb retains in-frame clones only, with some absent. The table shows a few hundred thousand clones, with about nine tenths occurring only once. Sequencing was carried out using PBMCs. All receptors derive from a woman aged 18 to 35 in good health and CMV-seronegative.

A few counts support this clone. This rearrangement joins TRBV6-5 to TRBJ2-7; possibly TRBD2 for D (6 bases). The germline CDR1 and CDR2 sequences are MNHEY and SVGAGI. This CDR3 is 14 amino acids long. Between the trimmed V and J ends, which lost 6 bases and 6 bases, there was a span of 18 bases. The CDR3 reads CASSGGPPTGEQYF. Here the CDR3 DNA reads TGTGCCAGCAGCGGGGGTCCCCCCACGGGCGAGCAGTACTTC.

V usage is TRBV5-6 and J usage is TRBJ2-7; a weak D match, TRBD1 (7 bases). The germline V gene encodes CDR1 SGHDT and CDR2 YYEEEE. CDR3 length: 14 residues. Trimming pared 5 bases from V and 3 bases from J, leaving 15 bases between. The CDR3 nucleotides read TGTGCCAGCAGGCCTGCGGGACAGCACTACGAGCAGTACTTC. Translating gives CASRPAGQHYEQYF.

The gene calls are TRBV29-1 and TRBJ2-5; possibly TRBD1 for D (5 bases). V shed 1 base and J shed 5 bases, with 8 bases lying between them. This CDR3 contains 12 residues. CDR1 SQVTM and CDR2 ANQGSEA come from the germline V gene. CDR3 amino acids: CSVEGAGETQYF. The CDR3 DNA reads as TGCAGCGTTGAAGGGGCAGGGGAGACCCAGTACTTC.

The J gene is TRBJ2-7, the V gene TRBV10-2; D ambiguous. V was trimmed by 4 bases and J by 0 bases, leaving 10 bases between them. The CDR3 sequence is 14 residues long. From germline, CDR1 is WSHSY and CDR2 SAAADI. The DNA of the CDR3 is TGCGCCAGCAGTGCCGCCCCGAGCTCCTACGAGCAGTACTTC. Amino acid sequence: CASSAAPSSYEQYF.

This chain links TRBV28 with TRBJ1-4; 9 nucleotides match TRBD1. CDR1 is MDHEN, CDR2 SYDVKM, per germline. V shed 5 bases and J 4 bases; nucleotides not matched to a gene: 8. The CDR3 spans 16 residues. The CDR3 DNA reads TGTGCCAGCAGTGTGATAGGGACAGGGCTTAATGAAAAACTGTTTTTT. Protein product: CASSVIGTGLNEKLFF.

The chain recombines TRBV2 with TRBJ2-3; no reliable D call. Looked up from germline, CDR1 is SNHLY and CDR2 is FYNNEI. This CDR3 has 13 residues. With 2 bases removed from V and 5 bases from J, the gap between germline ends came to 8 bases. In DNA, the CDR3 is TGTGCCAGCAGTGAAAACCGAGGAGATACGCAGTATTTT. Its protein product is CASSENRGDTQYF.

The chain employs TRBV27 and TRBJ2-1; D might be TRBD1 (5 bases). From germline, CDR1 is MNHEY and CDR2 SMNVEV (reference sequence). Trimming left V 7 bases short and J 4 bases short, with 14 bases between. This CDR3 has 14 amino acids. DNA of the CDR3: TGTGCCAGCACACAGGCGAAGGGATACAATGAGCAGTTCTTC. Protein sequence: CASTQAKGYNEQFF.

The DNA for the CDR3 is TGCAGCGTTGAATCCGGGGTCTATGGCTACACCTTC. Translation: CSVESGVYGYTF. The gene calls are TRBV29-1 and TRBJ1-2; no firm D call. Germline CDR1 SQVTM, CDR2 ANQGSEA. V shed 2 bases and J shed 4 bases, with 8 bases lying between them. CDR3 length: 12 amino acids.

The V and J genes are TRBV10-2 and TRBJ2-1; D remains unclear. Germline CDR1 reads WSHSY; CDR2 reads SAAADI. With 3 bases removed from V and 0 bases from J, the gap between germline ends came to 9 bases. The CDR3 has 15 residues. The CDR3 DNA is TGCGCCAGCAGTGATTCAGCGCGCTCCTACAATGAGCAGTTCTTC. It codes for CASSDSARSYNEQFF.

The chain carries TRBV11-2 and TRBJ2-2, with no clear D. Germline V gene data show CDR1 as SGHAT and CDR2 as FQNNGV. The CDR3 has 12 amino acids. The germline V and J ends were trimmed by 3 bases and 6 bases, with 5 bases remaining between them. The CDR3 DNA reads as TGTGCCAGCAGCTTCTTTGCCGGGGAGCTGTTTTTT. It specifies CASSFFAGELFF.

The rearrangement uses TRBV5-8 and TRBJ1-2, with TRBD1 matching 9 bases. This CDR3 region has 17 residues. V gave up 2 bases and J gave up 4 bases; unmatched junction bases: 12. The germline V gene has CDR1 SGHTS and CDR2 YDEGEE. CDR3 coding DNA: TGTGCCAGCAGCTTAGGGGGACAGGGCGCCCATGTCTATGGCTACACCTTC. Its protein product is CASSLGGQGAHVYGYTF.

The chain is built from TRBV9 and TRBJ1-1, with 8 bases identical to TRBD1. Germline lookup yields CDR1 SGDLS and CDR2 YYNGEE. The V gene end was trimmed by 2 bases and the J gene end by 6 bases; junction bases not matched to a gene: 12. This CDR3 region has 16 residues. Here the CDR3 DNA reads TGTGCCAGCAGCGTCCCACCGGACAGGGTAGGCGCTGAAGCTTTCTTT. It codes for CASSVPPDRVGAEAFF.

This chain joins TRBV28 and TRBJ2-1; 11 bases are a match to TRBD2. CDR1 MDHEN and CDR2 SYDVKM come from the germline V gene. Losses at the gene ends were 5 bases for V and 11 bases for J; bases not matched to a gene: 5. The CDR3 has 13 residues. CDR3 DNA: TGTGCCAGCAGTGGGGGACTAGCGGTTCAGCAGTTCTTC. This encodes CASSGGLAVQQFF.

The CDR3 DNA is TGTGCCATCAGTGAGTACCAGGGCGTGGGCACTGAAGCTTTCTTT. Translation: CAISEYQGVGTEAFF. The J gene is TRBJ1-1, the V gene TRBV10-3; weak D call: TRBD1 (5 bases). The germline V and J ends were trimmed by 1 base and 4 bases, with 13 bases remaining between them. The CDR3 totals 15 residues. In germline, CDR1 is ENHRY, CDR2 SYGVKD.

V and J are TRBV11-2 and TRBJ2-1, with D possibly being TRBD2 (6 bases). CDR3 length: 14 residues. Looked up from germline, CDR1 is SGHAT and CDR2 is FQNNGV. The V end lost 1 base, the J end lost 9 bases, and 13 bases lay between the germline ends. The CDR3 sequence is CASSLVGQGGEQFF. As DNA, the CDR3 is TGTGCCAGCAGCTTAGTGGGCCAGGGAGGTGAGCAGTTCTTC. The complete variable domain, with remaining parts taken from reference TRBV11-2 and TRBJ2-1, reads EAGVAQSPRYKIIEKRQSVAFWCNPISGHATLYWYQQILGQGPKLLIQFQNNGVVDDSQLPKDRFSAERLKGVDSTLKIQPAKLEDSAVYLCASSLVGQGGEQFFGPGTRLTVL.

The chain carries TRBV6-1 and TRBJ2-7; perhaps TRBD1 as D (6 bases). V lost 4 bases, J lost 5 bases, and 15 bases lay in between. The CDR3 contains 14 residues. Germline loops: CDR1 MNHNS, CDR2 SASEGT. This CDR3 is CASSVRTAKDEQYF. The CDR3 DNA sequence: TGTGCCAGCAGTGTCCGGACAGCTAAGGACGAGCAGTACTTC.

Regarding this clone: The sample carries other DNA sequences with the same CDR3. The rearrangement joins TRBV5-1 to TRBJ2-5; 9 bases map to TRBD1. Germline V lookup: CDR1 SGHRS, CDR2 YFSETQ. J lost 3 bases, V lost 4 bases, and 1 base had no gene match. CDR3 size: 13 residues. This chain's CDR3 is CASSRTGEETQYF. The CDR3 DNA follows: TGCGCCAGCAGCCGGACAGGGGAAGAGACCCAGTACTTC.

This chain connects TRBV10-1 to TRBJ2-1; D uncertain. V lost 8 bases, J lost 9 bases, and 17 bases lay in between. The CDR3 is 13 amino acids. Germline CDR1 reads WNHNN; CDR2 reads SYGVQD (reference sequence). CDR3 in amino acids: CASQRGALGEQFF. In nucleotides, the CDR3 is TGCGCCAGCCAGCGCGGTGCTCTGGGTGAGCAGTTCTTC.

The chain couples TRBV11-2 to TRBJ2-1, with a weak D call TRBD1 (5 bases). CDR1 is SGHAT, CDR2 FQNNGV, per germline. Trimming left V 1 base short and J 6 bases short, with 7 bases between. CDR3 length: 13 residues. In DNA, the CDR3 is TGTGCCAGCAGCTTAGGACAGATCAATGAGCAGTTCTTC. Translation gives CASSLGQINEQFF.

This chain joins TRBV7-3 and TRBJ2-1, with 9 nucleotides matching TRBD1. Per germline, CDR1 SGHTA and CDR2 FQGTGA. J lost 12 bases, V lost 5 bases, and 17 bases had no gene match. CDR3 length: 16 residues. The chain's CDR3 is CASSTQRTGVGVVQFF. CDR3 DNA: TGTGCCAGCAGCACCCAAAGGACAGGGGTAGGGGTGGTGCAGTTCTTC.

The CDR3 DNA reads TGTGCCAGCAGCGTAGCGGCAGGGGTGTACGAAAAACTGTTTTTT. The encoded protein is CASSVAAGVYEKLFF. The V call is TRBV9, the J call TRBJ1-4; a weak D match, TRBD1 (6 bases). Germline V CDR1 and CDR2: SGDLS, YYNGEE. The length of the CDR3 is 15 residues. V shed 0 bases and J shed 8 bases, with 14 bases lying between them.

This sequence joins TRBV30 and TRBJ2-7, with a tentative D call TRBD1 (6 bases). This CDR3 region has 12 residues. Germline V gene sequence: CDR1 GTSNPN, CDR2 SVGIG (reference sequence). The V gene lost 4 bases and the J gene lost 2 bases, with 9 bases spanning the gap. The DNA of the CDR3 is TGTGCCTGGAAAGGGGGTCCCTACGAGCAGTACTTC. It translates to CAWKGGPYEQYF.

The J gene is TRBJ1-2, the V gene TRBV6-1; TRBD1 matches at 9 bases. The CDR3 has 14 residues. The V gene end was trimmed by 9 bases and the J gene end by 4 bases; junction bases not matched to a gene: 9. Germline CDR1 MNHNS, CDR2 SASEGT. The CDR3 region is CASEIDRGTYGYTF. CDR3 sequence (DNA): TGTGCCAGTGAGATCGACAGGGGGACCTATGGCTACACCTTC.

This chain links TRBV9 with TRBJ2-7; 11 positions match TRBD2. This CDR3 comprises 17 residues. The V gene end was trimmed by 0 bases and the J gene end by 5 bases; junction bases not matched to a gene: 10. Germline V gene lookup returns CDR1 SGDLS and CDR2 YYNGEE. The CDR3 DNA follows: TGTGCCAGCAGCGTAGTACCCGGGCTAGCGGGAGGAGACGAGCAGTACTTC. This translates into CASSVVPGLAGGDEQYF.

J is TRBJ1-1 and V is TRBV27; no reliable D call. This CDR3 comprises 17 residues. Trimming pared 2 bases from V and 1 base from J, leaving 17 bases between. The germline V gene encodes CDR1 MNHEY and CDR2 SMNVEV (reference sequence). The CDR3 DNA is TGTGCCAGCAGTTTAAGCATCCCGGGGAGGGAGAACACTGAAGCTTTCTTT. Protein: CASSLSIPGRENTEAFF.

This clone was seen more than once but under ten times. The chain carries TRBV28 and TRBJ1-1; D may be TRBD1 (5 bases). The CDR3 is made up of 14 amino acids. Per the germline V gene, CDR1 is MDHEN and CDR2 is SYDVKM. V was shortened by 3 bases and J by 4 bases, with 12 bases between the two germline ends. The CDR3 is CASSFSAGLTEAFF. The CDR3 DNA follows: TGTGCCAGCAGTTTTTCTGCAGGGCTCACTGAAGCTTTCTTT.

The chain has TRBV7-7 and TRBJ1-5; D not certain. The V end lost 1 base, the J end lost 0 bases, and 7 bases lay between the germline ends. The V gene's germline CDR1 is SSHAT and CDR2 FNYEAQ (reference sequence). CDR3 length: 15 residues. Written as DNA, the CDR3 is TGTGCCAGCAGCTTAGACAGAGATAGCAATCAGCCCCAGCATTTT. Residues: CASSLDRDSNQPQHF.

This clone was counted once. The chain is built from TRBV7-8 and TRBJ2-3, with 8 bases matching TRBD1. V shed 7 bases and J 6 bases; nucleotides not matched to a gene: 6. The CDR3 length is 13 residues. CDR1 is SGHVS and CDR2 is FQNEAQ in the germline V gene. The CDR3 region is CASTRTGWDTQYF. CDR3 DNA sequence: TGTGCCAGCACCCGGACAGGGTGGGATACGCAGTATTTT.

This clone was counted a single time. This chain connects TRBV11-3 to TRBJ2-2; 8 bases align to TRBD2. Germline values: CDR1 SGHNT, CDR2 YENEEA. The length of the CDR3 is 16 residues. V lost 1 base to trimming and J lost 6 bases; unmatched junction nucleotides: 7. The CDR3 nucleotides are TGTGCCAGCAGCTTAGGGAGACTAGCGACCCCCGGGGAGCTGTTTTTT. Residues: CASSLGRLATPGELFF.